This T cell receptor (beta chain) was sequenced for a study of T-cell reconstitution after alpha-beta-depleted transplantation in children (TCRdb year 2016). For the study in its entirety: T-cell immune reconstitution after TCRalphabeta/CD19-depleted allogeneic hematopoietic cell transplantation in children was quantitatively tracked in the study by means of TCR repertoire profiling. Broad study findings and their caveats: In some patients, the high TCRbeta diversity seen at day 60 was put down to recipient T cells and intrathymic progenitors that had survived conditioning. Over the following months the frequencies of hyperexpanded clones went down, and after one year T-cell counts and TCRbeta diversity were mostly credited to newly produced T cells. The apparently early recovery of alphabetaT-cell counts about two months after transplant reportedly depended on only several hundred rapidly expanded clones that came from non-depleted graft cells.

This clonotype was detected ten times or more. It has no known antigen specificity. No qualities accompany the bases; no much larger clone lies one base away. The treatment or condition label of this sample denotes: allogeneic hematopoietic cell transplantation with graft depleted of TCRalphabeta T cells and CD19 B cells. The transplant recipients were children given TCRalphabeta/CD19-depleted allogeneic hematopoietic cell grafts. The cysteine opens and the phenylalanine closes a CDR3 of 17 amino acids. The read is trimmed to its CDR3 DNA, 51 bases read in frame from base 1. V loses 2 bases, J loses 1 base, and the germline ends lie 17 bases apart. The germline V gene yields MNHEY for CDR1 and SVGEGT for CDR2. Library generation was performed with PCR. The sequencer was an Illumina HiSeq 2500. Molecular barcoding was employed in the preparation of TCR libraries, with unique molecular identifiers being used to normalize TCRbeta repertoire quantification. TCRdb reprocessing: public reads trimmed at Q25 with fastp, clones called with MiXCR, in-frame beta chains kept. Under each unique CDR3 protein, matching rows form one entry showing the most common genes and DNA. The sample profile shows around 440,000 distinct CDR3 sequences; 10% to 13% of them were found once. The ten largest clones represent 2% to 2.5% of the sample.

The starting material was PBMCs, obtained before TCRalphabeta/CD19-depleted stem cell transplant. The receptor was isolated from a child aged 2-9 years with inherited bone marrow failure, due to receive a stem cell transplant. The sequence links TRBV6-2 or TRBV6-3 to TRBJ2-5, and possibly TRBD2, on 5 matching bases. The CDR3 has the sequence CASSYEASLGIQETQYF. The DNA sequence is given as TGTGCCAGCAGTTACGAGGCTAGCCTGGGTATCCAAGAGACCCAGTACTTC.